Given below is one T cell receptor (beta chain) in context. These data come from a study of T cells after yellow fever vaccination. One entry per CDR3 protein, called by TCRdb with MiXCR from the 5' RACE reads. Of some 320,000 distinct CDR3 sequences in the sample, roughly 8.7% were seen once. This material consisted of CD4+ T cells sorted from PBMCs, taken 5 days after the yellow fever booster vaccination. The sequence was obtained from a man aged 18-30 years who received the YFV17D yellow fever vaccine.

This CDR3 is CASSLGRGGDTQYF. The CDR3 DNA reads TGTGCCAGCAGCTTAGGGCGGGGGGGAGATACGCAGTATTTT. The chain links TRBV7-2 to TRBJ2-3, with 9 bases that match TRBD2. The CDR3 has 14 amino acids. From germline, CDR1 is SGHTA and CDR2 FQGNSA. Trimming cost V 1 base and J 5 bases; bases outside gene matches: 1.